This T cell receptor (beta chain) was found in a study of blood T cell repertoires in COVID-19. Study-level background: Samples came from the United States, Italy and Spain, spanning acute and convalescent COVID-19. Nucleic acid was either cDNA or gDNA, and it came from T cells, B-cell-depleted T cells, or PBMCs.

Trimming took 3 bases from V and 6 from J, leaving 9 bases between them. CDR1 is SGHTA and CDR2 is FQGTGA in the germline V gene. The CDR3 is 12 amino acids. Original analysis: Using reference gene primer amplification, nucleated cell counts were estimated. Generated by immunoSEQ multiplex PCR, the TCRdb table keeps only in-frame clones and is missing some. V, J and clone size are those of that table, while D and trimming were read from the DNA. The sample includes approximately 200,000 clones, 85% to 90% seen only once; the top ten take roughly 2%. This chain uses TRBV7-3 with TRBJ2-7; a possible D gene is TRBD2 (5 bases). This receptor was identified in a woman aged 45-65 years with acute or convalescent COVID-19. The sequencing sample was made of peripheral blood. The CDR3 sequence is CASSLSRGEQYF. CDR3 in DNA: TGTGCCAGCAGCTTGAGTCGGGGCGAGCAGTACTTC.